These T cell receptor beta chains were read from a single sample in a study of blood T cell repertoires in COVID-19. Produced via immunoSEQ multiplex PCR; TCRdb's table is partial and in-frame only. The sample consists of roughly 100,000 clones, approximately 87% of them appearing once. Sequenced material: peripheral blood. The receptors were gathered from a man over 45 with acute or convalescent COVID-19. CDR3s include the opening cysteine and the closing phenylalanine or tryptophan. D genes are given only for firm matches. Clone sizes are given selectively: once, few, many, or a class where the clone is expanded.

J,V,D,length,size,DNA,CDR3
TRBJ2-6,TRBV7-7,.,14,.,TGTGCCAGCAGCCCAGGTTCTGGGGCCAACGTCCTGACTTTC,CASSPGSGANVLTF
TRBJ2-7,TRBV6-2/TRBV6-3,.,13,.,TGTGCCAGCAGACCTAGGAGCTCCTACGAGCAGTACTTC,CASRPRSSYEQYF
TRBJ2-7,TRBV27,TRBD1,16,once,TGTGCCAGCAGTTTCATTACCGGGACAGGGGGTTACGAGCAGTACTTC,CASSFITGTGGYEQYF
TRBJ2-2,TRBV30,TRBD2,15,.,TGTGCCTGGAGAGCGACGGGAGGATGGACCGGGGAGCTGTTTTTT,CAWRATGGWTGELFF
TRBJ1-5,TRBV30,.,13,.,TGTGCCTGGAGTATAGGAGGGGATCAGCCCCAGCATTTT,CAWSIGGDQPQHF
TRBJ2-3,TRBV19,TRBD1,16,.,TGTGCCAGTAGACCGACAGGGCTCATTGCCACAGATACGCAGTATTTT,CASRPTGLIATDTQYF
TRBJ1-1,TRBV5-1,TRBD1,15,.,TGCGCCAGCAGCTTGTCTGGCAGGGGGGACACTGAAGCTTTCTTT,CASSLSGRGDTEAFF
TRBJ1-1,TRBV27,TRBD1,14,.,TGTGCCAGCAGTCTCAGGGGGCTGAACACTGAAGCTTTCTTT,CASSLRGLNTEAFF
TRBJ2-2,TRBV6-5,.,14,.,TGTGCCAGCAGTTACAGACAGTACACCGGGGAGCTGTTTTTT,CASSYRQYTGELFF
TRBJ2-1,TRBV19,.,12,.,TGTGCCAGTAGTATTAGGGGGGGTGAGCAGTTCTTC,CASSIRGGEQFF
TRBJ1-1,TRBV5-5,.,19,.,TGTGCCAGCAGCTTGGTATTAGGGGCGCGGTCCCTGATGAACACTGAAGCTTTCTTT,CASSLVLGARSLMNTEAFF
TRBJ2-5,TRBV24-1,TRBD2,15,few,TGTGCCACCAGTGATGGGCGGACTAGCCGCGAGACCCAGTACTTC,CATSDGRTSRETQYF
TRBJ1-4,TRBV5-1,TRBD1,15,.,TGCGCCAGCAGCTTCGGGACAGGTTCGAATGAAAAACTGTTTTTT,CASSFGTGSNEKLFF
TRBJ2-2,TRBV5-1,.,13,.,TGCGCCAGCAGTATAACAGACACCGGGGAGCTGTTTTTT,CASSITDTGELFF
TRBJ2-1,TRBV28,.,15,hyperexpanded,TGTGCCAGCGGCCGGAGAAGCGGCTCCTACAATGAGCAGTTCTTC,CASGRRSGSYNEQFF
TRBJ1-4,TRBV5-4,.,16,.,TGTGCCAGCAGCTTGGCCCCTCTTGCAACTAATGAAAAACTGTTTTTT,CASSLAPLATNEKLFF
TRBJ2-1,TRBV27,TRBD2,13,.,TGTGCCACCCGACTAGCAAGGATGAATGAGCAGTTCTTC,CATRLARMNEQFF
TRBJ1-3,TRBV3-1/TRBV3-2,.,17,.,TGTGCCAGCACCCAACGAGGAAACGGGAACTCTGGAAACACCATATATTTT,CASTQRGNGNSGNTIYF
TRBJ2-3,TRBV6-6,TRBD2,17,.,TGTGCCAGCAGTCCCTCCCCTAGCGGATACTGGGGTGATACGCAGTATTTT,CASSPSPSGYWGDTQYF
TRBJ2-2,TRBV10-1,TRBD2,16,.,TGCGCCAGCAGTGAGTCAATAGCGGGAGTCCTGGGGGAGCTGTTTTTT,CASSESIAGVLGELFF
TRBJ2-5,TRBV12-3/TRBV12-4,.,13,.,TGTGCCAGCAGTTTGCAGGGCGAAGAGACCCAGTACTTC,CASSLQGEETQYF
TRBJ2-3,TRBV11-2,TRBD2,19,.,TGTGCCAGCAGCCAGACCGGGACTAGCGGTGGTTATGGCACAGATACGCAGTATTTT,CASSQTGTSGGYGTDTQYF
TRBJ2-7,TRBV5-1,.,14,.,TGCGCCAGCAGACCCGGGTCATTAACCTACGAGCAGTACTTC,CASRPGSLTYEQYF
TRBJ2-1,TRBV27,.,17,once,TGTGCCAGCAGACGAAGACAGGGACTCCCCTCCTCCAATGAGCAGTTCTTC,CASRRRQGLPSSNEQFF
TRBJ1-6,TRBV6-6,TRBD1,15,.,TGTGCCAGCAGTTACCCGGGACAGGGAAGTTCACCCCTCCACTTT,CASSYPGQGSSPLHF
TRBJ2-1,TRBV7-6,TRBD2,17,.,TGTGCCAGCAGCTTCTCTCGACTAGCGGGGAGACACAATGAGCAGTTCTTC,CASSFSRLAGRHNEQFF
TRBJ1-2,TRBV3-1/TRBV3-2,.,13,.,TGTGCCAGCAGCCAAGGGCAGGGTCGGGGCTACACCTTC,CASSQGQGRGYTF
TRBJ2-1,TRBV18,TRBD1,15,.,TGTGCCAGCTCACTGGGACAGGGGGTTTACAATGAGCAGTTCTTC,CASSLGQGVYNEQFF
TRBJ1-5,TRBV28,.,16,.,TGTGCCAGCAGCCTCTTTGGACTGAGGGGCAATCAGCCCCAGCATTTT,CASSLFGLRGNQPQHF
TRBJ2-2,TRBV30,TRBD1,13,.,TGTGCCTGGACGGGACAGGGTACCGGGGAGCTGTTTTTT,CAWTGQGTGELFF
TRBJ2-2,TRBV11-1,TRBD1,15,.,TGTGCCAGCAGCCCGGGACAGGGAGGCACCGGGGAGCTGTTTTTT,CASSPGQGGTGELFF
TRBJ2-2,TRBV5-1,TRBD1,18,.,TGCGCCAGCAGCTCCCATTCGACAGGGGCGTTTTGGACCGGGGAGCTGTTTTTT,CASSSHSTGAFWTGELFF
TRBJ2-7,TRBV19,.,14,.,TGTGCCAGTAGTATAGCCGACACCTCCTACGAGCAGTACTTC,CASSIADTSYEQYF
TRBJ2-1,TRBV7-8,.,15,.,TGTGCCAGCAGCTTACCGGGAGTCGGCTGGAATGAGCAGTTCTTC,CASSLPGVGWNEQFF
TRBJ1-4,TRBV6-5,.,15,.,TGTGCCAGCAAGACCCGGGACAAGACTAATGAAAAACTGTTTTTT,CASKTRDKTNEKLFF
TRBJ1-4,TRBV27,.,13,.,TGTGCCACCTCCGGGGGGGGAGGTGAAAAACTGTTTTTT,CATSGGGGEKLFF
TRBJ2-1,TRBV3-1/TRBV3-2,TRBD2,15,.,TGTGCCAGCAGGAGGCTAGCGGGAGTGGGCAATGAGCAGTTCTTC,CASRRLAGVGNEQFF
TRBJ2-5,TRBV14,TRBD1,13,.,TGTGCCAGCAGCCAAACAGGGGGAGAGACCCAGTACTTC,CASSQTGGETQYF
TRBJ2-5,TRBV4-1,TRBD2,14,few,TGCGCCAGCAGCCCGGGGGGGACGCAAGAGACCCAGTACTTC,CASSPGGTQETQYF
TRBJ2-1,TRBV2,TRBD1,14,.,TGTGCCAGGTTACCTCCGGGACAGGGCAATGAGCAGTTCTTC,CARLPPGQGNEQFF
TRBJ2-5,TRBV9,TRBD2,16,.,TGTGCCAGCAGCGCGTCTAGCGGGAGGGGGGTAGAGACCCAGTACTTC,CASSASSGRGVETQYF
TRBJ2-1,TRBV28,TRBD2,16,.,TGTGCCAGCAGTTTAGGGGGACTAGCGGGAGGAAATGAGCAGTTCTTC,CASSLGGLAGGNEQFF
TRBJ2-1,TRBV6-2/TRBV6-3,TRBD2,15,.,TGTGCCAGCAGCCGGGATAGCGGGAAGTACAATGAGCAGTTCTTC,CASSRDSGKYNEQFF
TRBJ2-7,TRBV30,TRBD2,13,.,TGTGCCTGGAGCCCTGGGGGGGGCTACGAGCAGTACTTC,CAWSPGGGYEQYF
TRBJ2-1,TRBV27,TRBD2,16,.,TGTGCCAGCAGTTTCCGGACTAGCGGGAGTGGCCATGAGCAGTTCTTC,CASSFRTSGSGHEQFF
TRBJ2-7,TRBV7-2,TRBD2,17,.,TGTGCCAGCAGCCCCATCCGAGGACTAGCGGGAGTGAGGGAGCAGTACTTC,CASSPIRGLAGVREQYF
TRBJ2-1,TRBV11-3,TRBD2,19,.,TGTGCCAGCAGCTCTAGCGGGATGGGTACATTCCTTGGGTACAATGAGCAGTTCTTC,CASSSSGMGTFLGYNEQFF